A single sample is the source of the 20 T cell receptor beta chains below, sequenced in a study of blood T cell repertoires in COVID-19. Repertoires were generated with immunoSEQ multiplex PCR, while TCRdb's copy carries only in-frame clones and drops some. The table lists under 200,000 clones, 77% of them singletons. Sequenced sample: peripheral blood. The receptor source for this set is a man between 65 and 80 years old with acute or convalescent COVID-19.

This clone was observed a handful of times. CDR3 residues: CASSLALSSLKSSYNEQFF. The CDR3 region has the DNA TGTGCCAGCAGCTTAGCTCTGTCGAGTTTAAAGAGCTCCTACAATGAGCAGTTCTTC. The chain carries TRBV7-6 and TRBJ2-1; D unclear. The germline gives CDR1 SGHVS, CDR2 FNYEAQ. There are 19 residues in the CDR3. V shed 0 bases and J shed 0 bases, with 18 bases lying between them.

The J gene is TRBJ2-7, the V gene TRBV20-1; 13 positions agree with TRBD2. The CDR3 runs to 16 residues. Germline V gene lookup returns CDR1 DFQATT and CDR2 SNEGSKA (reference sequence). Trimming removed 3 bases from V and 5 bases from J; junction bases left unmatched: 10. The CDR3 DNA reads as TGCAGTGCTAGTTCCGGGACTAGCGGGGCCCTCGACGAGCAGTACTTC. Translating it yields CSASSGTSGALDEQYF.

V is TRBV19 and J is TRBJ1-2; D unclear. The germline V gene encodes CDR1 LNHDA and CDR2 SQIVND (reference sequence). CDR3 length: 12 amino acids. V was pared by 7 bases and J by 6 bases, with 12 bases between. CDR3 sequence: CASTRGSDGYTF. In DNA form, the CDR3 reads TGTGCCAGTACCCGGGGAAGTGATGGCTACACCTTC.

The chain uses TRBV18 and TRBJ2-5; 9 bases match TRBD2. Germline-derived CDR1 and CDR2 are KGHSH and LQKENI. CDR3 length equals 17 residues. With 2 bases clipped from V and 3 bases from J, the junction kept 10 bases outside the gene matches. This CDR3 is CASSPFSGGTGEETQYF. The CDR3 DNA follows: TGTGCCAGCTCACCATTCAGCGGGGGGACGGGAGAAGAGACCCAGTACTTC.

V usage is TRBV7-9 and J usage is TRBJ2-5, with 15 bases lining up with TRBD2. The ends lost 5 bases at V and 0 bases at J; junction bases unmatched: 7. Germline CDR1 SEHNR, CDR2 FQNEAQ (reference sequence). The CDR3 sequence is 18 residues long. As DNA, the CDR3 is TGTGCCAGCAGCCCGGGACTAGCGGGAGGAAAATACCAAGAGACCCAGTACTTC. This translates into CASSPGLAGGKYQETQYF.

The chain links TRBV28 to TRBJ1-2; TRBD1 matches 7 bases. V lost 7 bases to trimming and J lost 5 bases; unmatched junction nucleotides: 4. Germline V gives CDR1 MDHEN, CDR2 SYDVKM. The CDR3 spans 12 residues. CDR3 protein: CASTPTGYGYTF. The CDR3 bases are TGTGCCAGCACCCCGACAGGGTATGGCTACACCTTC.

Only a few counts were recorded for this clone. The rearrangement uses TRBV7-9 and TRBJ1-2, with D unclear. The length of the CDR3 is 13 residues. Germline CDR1 SEHNR, CDR2 FQNEAQ (reference sequence). The V gene lost 0 bases and the J gene lost 8 bases, with 10 bases spanning the gap. The CDR3 nucleotides read TGTGCCAGCAGCTTAGCCTCCGAGGGAGGCTACACCTTC. It translates to CASSLASEGGYTF.

This chain joins TRBV5-4 and TRBJ2-7, with 8 bases fitting TRBD2. The CDR3 sequence is 16 residues long. The V gene's germline CDR1 is SGHNT and CDR2 YYREEE (reference sequence). Trimming removed 2 bases from V and 2 bases from J; junction bases left unmatched: 9. The CDR3 DNA is TGTGCCAGCAGCTTCCCAGCGGGAGCGTCCACCTACGAGCAGTACTTC. Translated: CASSFPAGASTYEQYF.

J is TRBJ1-2 and V is TRBV5-1; the match to TRBD1 covers 10 bases. The length of the CDR3 is 14 residues. Germline V gene data show CDR1 as SGHRS and CDR2 as YFSETQ. Germline trimming cut 3 bases from V and 6 bases from J; bases unmatched to any gene: 5. The CDR3 loop is CASSSDRGLNGYTF. CDR3 coding DNA: TGCGCCAGCAGCTCGGACAGGGGGTTGAATGGCTACACCTTC.

The chain recombines TRBV6-5 with TRBJ2-1, with 11 nucleotides matching TRBD1. This CDR3 has 14 amino acids. V shed 4 bases, J shed 9 bases, and the junction held 5 bases outside the gene matches. Germline loops: CDR1 MNHEY, CDR2 SVGAGI. CDR3 sequence: CASSSGQGASEQFF. The CDR3 DNA is TGTGCCAGCAGTTCTGGACAGGGGGCTTCTGAGCAGTTCTTC.

The CDR3, as DNA: TGTGCCAGCAGCCTTATTGTAGGGGGAGAGGGCACAGATACGCAGTATTTT. This codes for CASSLIVGGEGTDTQYF. The J gene is TRBJ2-3, the V gene TRBV7-6; D possibly corresponds to TRBD1 (6 bases). Trimming removed 5 bases from V and 1 base from J, with 19 bases in between. The CDR3 sequence is 17 residues long. In germline, CDR1 is SGHVS, CDR2 FNYEAQ.

The rearrangement uses TRBV21-1 and TRBJ2-3; the table's D call of TRBD2 was not tested on the DNA. TRBV21-1 is listed as a pseudogene. This CDR3 has 15 amino acids. In nucleotides, the CDR3 is TGTGCCAGCCAACGGGGGGCGGTGTTGGGAGATACGCAGTATTTT. Its protein product is CASQRGAVLGDTQYF.

The rearrangement links TRBV11-3 to TRBJ1-1; tentatively, D is TRBD1 (5 bases). Germline V gives CDR1 SGHNT, CDR2 YENEEA. The CDR3 contains 13 residues. Trimming stripped 5 bases from V and 7 bases from J, with 14 bases between. CDR3 bases: TGTGCCAGCAGCCTCTACACAGGCAATGAAGCTTTCTTT. Protein sequence: CASSLYTGNEAFF.

The chain recombines TRBV24-1 with TRBJ1-2; tentative D call: TRBD1 (6 bases). CDR1 and CDR2 (germline): KGHDR, SFDVKD. The CDR3 consists of 13 residues. V gave up 0 bases and J gave up 8 bases, with 9 bases separating them. The CDR3 here is CATSDLGQRGYTF. In nucleotides, the CDR3 is TGTGCCACCAGTGATTTGGGACAGAGGGGCTACACCTTC.

This clone was observed once. The chain employs TRBV5-1 and TRBJ1-1; weak D call: TRBD1 (6 bases). There are 15 residues in the CDR3. V was clipped by 9 bases and J by 3 bases, with 21 bases between them. Germline V gene sequence: CDR1 SGHRS, CDR2 YFSETQ. The CDR3 nucleotides read TGCGCCAACCTAGTCCGGGACAACTATTACACTGAAGCTTTCTTT. Its translation: CANLVRDNYYTEAFF.

Comment on this clone: Given a much more abundant clone one base away, this may be a read error. The chain uses TRBV19 and TRBJ2-3, with 7 bases matching TRBD2. The CDR3 is made up of 14 amino acids. V lost 5 bases and J lost 1; bases outside the gene matches: 3. The germline gives CDR1 LNHDA, CDR2 SQIVND (reference sequence). CDR3 residues: CASSFLAGTDTQYF. The DNA of the CDR3 is TGTGCCAGTAGTTTTCTAGCGGGCACAGATACGCAGTATTTT.

This chain uses TRBV2 with TRBJ2-5; TRBD1 matches 9 bases. The V gene end was trimmed by 6 bases and the J gene end by 2 bases; junction bases not matched to a gene: 7. This CDR3 is 15 amino acids long. Germline assignment: CDR1 SNHLY and CDR2 FYNNEI. The CDR3 DNA is TGTGCCAGCAGCGTACAGGGGGCCCATCAAGAGACCCAGTACTTC. Its protein product is CASSVQGAHQETQYF.

This chain links TRBV6-5 with TRBJ2-7, with 8 nucleotides matching TRBD2. From germline, CDR1 is MNHEY and CDR2 SVGAGI. Trimming took 9 bases from V and 4 from J; bases not matched to a gene: 14. The CDR3 loop spans 15 amino acids. For the CDR3, the DNA is TGTGCCAGTTCTTCTCCGGGACTAGTAGGATACGAGCAGTACTTC. This gives the protein CASSSPGLVGYEQYF.

The genes are TRBV7-9 and TRBJ1-1; D may be TRBD1 (5 bases). The CDR3 covers 14 residues. Germline V gene sequence: CDR1 SEHNR, CDR2 FQNEAQ (reference sequence). V was cut by 0 bases and J by 6 bases, with 11 bases left in between. The CDR3 DNA follows: TGTGCCAGCAGCTTAGCAGGGGCTTTGGCTGAAGCTTTCTTT. Translated: CASSLAGALAEAFF.

V and J are TRBV5-4 and TRBJ1-2; the match to TRBD1 covers 10 bases. V was clipped by 2 bases and J by 7 bases; unmatched bases: 14. Germline V CDR1 and CDR2: SGHNT, YYREEE (reference sequence). This CDR3 spans 17 amino acids. This CDR3 is CASSFRDRGSKLLGYTF. The CDR3 coding sequence is TGTGCCAGCAGCTTCCGGGACAGGGGTTCCAAGCTTCTTGGCTACACCTTC.